This TCR beta chain was documented in a study of neurological immune-mediated disorders. Study-wide findings and caveats: The repertoires of 18 of 34 multiple sclerosis patients fell into one related-CDR3 cluster (a possible signature) under phylogenetic grouping.

Time point specified: longitudinal time-point 2. TCRdb itself ran the 5' RACE reads through MiXCR, one entry per CDR3 protein. The profile covers tens of thousands of distinct CDR3 sequences, with 5.8% appearing a single time and 6.5% to 9% taken by the ten largest. At least ten counts were recorded for this clonotype. Its antigen is undetermined. CDR1 and CDR2 from the germline V gene are MNHNS and SASEGT. The length of the CDR3 is 15 residues. Trimming stripped 8 bases from V and 6 bases from J, with 17 bases between. The clonotype originates from a woman in her fifties or sixties with multiple sclerosis. What was sequenced was PBMCs. This chain links TRBV6-1 with TRBJ1-6; possibly TRBD1 for D (6 bases). CDR3 protein: CASSTPGAFNSPLHF. CDR3 sequence (DNA): TGTGCCAGCTCTACCCCGGGGGCTTTTAATTCACCCCTCCACTTT.